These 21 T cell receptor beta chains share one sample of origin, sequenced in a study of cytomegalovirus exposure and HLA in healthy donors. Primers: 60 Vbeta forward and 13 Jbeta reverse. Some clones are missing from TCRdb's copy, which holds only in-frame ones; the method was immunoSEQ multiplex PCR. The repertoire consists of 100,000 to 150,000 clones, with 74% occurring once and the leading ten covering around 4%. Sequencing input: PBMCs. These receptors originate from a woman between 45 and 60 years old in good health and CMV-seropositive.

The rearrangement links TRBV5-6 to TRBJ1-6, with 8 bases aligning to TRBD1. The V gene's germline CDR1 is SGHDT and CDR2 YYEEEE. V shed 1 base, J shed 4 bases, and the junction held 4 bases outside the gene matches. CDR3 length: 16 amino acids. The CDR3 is CASSLNQGAYNSPLHF. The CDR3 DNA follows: TGTGCCAGCAGCTTGAATCAGGGGGCATATAATTCACCCCTCCACTTT.

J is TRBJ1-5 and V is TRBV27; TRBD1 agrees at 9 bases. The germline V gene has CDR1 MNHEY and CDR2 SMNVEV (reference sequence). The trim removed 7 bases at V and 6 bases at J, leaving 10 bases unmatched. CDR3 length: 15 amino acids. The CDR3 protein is CASIIGGDRVQPQHF. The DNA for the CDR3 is TGTGCCAGCATCATAGGGGGGGACAGGGTTCAGCCCCAGCATTTT.

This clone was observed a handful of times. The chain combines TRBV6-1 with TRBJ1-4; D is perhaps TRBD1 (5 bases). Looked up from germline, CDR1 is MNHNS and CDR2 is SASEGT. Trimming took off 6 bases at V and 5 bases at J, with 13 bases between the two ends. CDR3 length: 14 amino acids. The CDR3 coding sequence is TGTGCCAGCAGATGGGGCAGTGAGAATGAAAAACTGTTTTTT. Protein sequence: CASRWGSENEKLFF.

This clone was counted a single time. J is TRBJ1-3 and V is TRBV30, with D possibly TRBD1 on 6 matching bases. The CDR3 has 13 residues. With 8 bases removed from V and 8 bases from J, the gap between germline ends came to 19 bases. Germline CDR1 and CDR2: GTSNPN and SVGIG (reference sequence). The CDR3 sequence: CARVGTRRDTIYF. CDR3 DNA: TGTGCCCGCGTCGGGACAAGAAGGGACACCATATATTTT. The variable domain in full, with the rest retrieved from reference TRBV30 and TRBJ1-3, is SQTIHQWPATLVQPVGSPLSLECTVEGTSNPNLYWYRQAAGRGLQLLFYSVGIGQISSEVPQNLSASRPQDRQFILSSKKLLLSDSGFYLCARVGTRRDTIYFGEGSWLTVV.

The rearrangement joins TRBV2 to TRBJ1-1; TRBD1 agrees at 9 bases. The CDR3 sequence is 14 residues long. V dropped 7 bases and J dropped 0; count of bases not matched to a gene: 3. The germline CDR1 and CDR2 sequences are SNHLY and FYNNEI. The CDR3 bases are TGTGCCAGCAACAGGGGGCGTTTGAACACTGAAGCTTTCTTT. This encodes CASNRGRLNTEAFF.

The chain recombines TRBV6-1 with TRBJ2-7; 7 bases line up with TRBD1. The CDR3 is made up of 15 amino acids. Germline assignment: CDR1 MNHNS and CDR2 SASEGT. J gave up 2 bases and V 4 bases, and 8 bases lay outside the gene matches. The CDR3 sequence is CASSGTGQVAYEQYF. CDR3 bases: TGTGCCAGCAGTGGGACAGGACAGGTGGCCTACGAGCAGTACTTC.

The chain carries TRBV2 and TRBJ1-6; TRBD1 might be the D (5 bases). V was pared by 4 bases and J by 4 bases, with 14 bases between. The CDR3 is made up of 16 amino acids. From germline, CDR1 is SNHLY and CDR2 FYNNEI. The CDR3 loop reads CASSVVTDPYNSPLHF. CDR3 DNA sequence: TGTGCCAGCAGTGTGGTGACAGATCCTTATAATTCACCCCTCCACTTT. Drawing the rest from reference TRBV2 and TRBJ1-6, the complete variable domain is EPEVTQTPSHQVTQMGQEVILRCVPISNHLYFYWYRQILGQKVEFLVSFYNNEISEKSEIFDDQFSVERPDGSNFTLKIRSTKLEDSAMYFCASSVVTDPYNSPLHFGNGTRLTVT.

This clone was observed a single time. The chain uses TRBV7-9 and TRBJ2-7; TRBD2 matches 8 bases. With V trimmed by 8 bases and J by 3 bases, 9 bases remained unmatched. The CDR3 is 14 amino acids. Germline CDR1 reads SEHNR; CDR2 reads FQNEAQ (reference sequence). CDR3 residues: CASVLGGGIYEQYF. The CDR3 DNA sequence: TGTGCCAGCGTTCTCGGGGGGGGCATCTACGAGCAGTACTTC.

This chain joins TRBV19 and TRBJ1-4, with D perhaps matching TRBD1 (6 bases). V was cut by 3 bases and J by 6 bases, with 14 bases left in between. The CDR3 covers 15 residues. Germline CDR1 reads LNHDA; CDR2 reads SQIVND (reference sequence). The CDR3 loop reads CASSMGAGDHEKLFF. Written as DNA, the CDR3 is TGTGCCAGTAGTATGGGGGCAGGGGACCATGAAAAACTGTTTTTT.

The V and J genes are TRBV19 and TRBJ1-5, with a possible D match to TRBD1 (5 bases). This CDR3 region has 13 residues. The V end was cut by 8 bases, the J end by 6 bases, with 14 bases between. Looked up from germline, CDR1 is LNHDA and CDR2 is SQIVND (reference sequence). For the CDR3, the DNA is TGTGCCAGTTTTGGCGGGGGTTTTCAGCCCCAGCATTTT. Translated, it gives CASFGGGFQPQHF. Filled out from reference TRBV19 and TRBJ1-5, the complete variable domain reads DGGITQSPKYLFRKEGQNVTLSCEQNLNHDAMYWYRQDPGQGLRLIYYSQIVNDFQKGDIAEGYSVSREKKESFPLTVTSAQKNPTAFYLCASFGGGFQPQHFGDGTRLSIL.

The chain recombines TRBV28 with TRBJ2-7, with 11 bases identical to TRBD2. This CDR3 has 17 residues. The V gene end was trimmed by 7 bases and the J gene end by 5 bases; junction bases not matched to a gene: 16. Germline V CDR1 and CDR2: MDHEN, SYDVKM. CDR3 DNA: TGTGCCAGCACCCCGGTAAGGGTGGTAGCGGGGGGGCACGAGCAGTACTTC. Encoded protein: CASTPVRVVAGGHEQYF.

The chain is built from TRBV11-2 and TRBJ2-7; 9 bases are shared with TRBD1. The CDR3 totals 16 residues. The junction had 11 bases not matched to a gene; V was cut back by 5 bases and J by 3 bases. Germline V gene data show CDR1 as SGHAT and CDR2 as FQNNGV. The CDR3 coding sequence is TGTGCCAGCAGCGCCGGGACAGGGACAGCAGACTACGAGCAGTACTTC. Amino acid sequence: CASSAGTGTADYEQYF.

DNA of the CDR3: TGTGCCAGTAGTATAAGAGGGAGACTACCCACAGATACGCAGTATTTT. The encoded protein is CASSIRGRLPTDTQYF. The gene calls are TRBV19 and TRBJ2-3, with TRBD2 as a possible D gene (5 bases). From germline, CDR1 is LNHDA and CDR2 SQIVND (reference sequence). The CDR3 is 16 amino acids. V dropped 2 bases and J dropped 2 bases, with 14 bases sitting between them.

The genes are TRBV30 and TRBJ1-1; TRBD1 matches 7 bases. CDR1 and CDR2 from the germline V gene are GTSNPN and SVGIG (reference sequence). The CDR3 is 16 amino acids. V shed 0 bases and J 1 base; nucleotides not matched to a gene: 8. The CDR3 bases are TGTGCCTGGAGTGTATCTCTGGACAGGCAGAACACTGAAGCTTTCTTT. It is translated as CAWSVSLDRQNTEAFF.

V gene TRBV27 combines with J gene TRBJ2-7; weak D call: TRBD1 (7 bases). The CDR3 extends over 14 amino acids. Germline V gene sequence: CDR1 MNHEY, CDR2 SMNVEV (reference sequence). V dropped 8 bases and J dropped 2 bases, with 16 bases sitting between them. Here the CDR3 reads CASGPGDSPYEQYF. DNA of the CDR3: TGTGCCAGCGGTCCGGGGGACAGCCCCTACGAGCAGTACTTC.

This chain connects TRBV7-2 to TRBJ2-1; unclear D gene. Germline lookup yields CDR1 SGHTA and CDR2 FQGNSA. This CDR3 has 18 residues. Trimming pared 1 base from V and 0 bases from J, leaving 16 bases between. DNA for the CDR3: TGTGCCAGCAGCTTAGTACCTGTTGCTGGCGGCTCCTACAATGAGCAGTTCTTC. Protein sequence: CASSLVPVAGGSYNEQFF.

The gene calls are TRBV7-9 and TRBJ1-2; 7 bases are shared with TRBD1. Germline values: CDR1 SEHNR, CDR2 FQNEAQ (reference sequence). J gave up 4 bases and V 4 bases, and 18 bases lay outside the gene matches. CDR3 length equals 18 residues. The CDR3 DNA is TGTGCCAGCAGCTCTACAGGGGCGGACAGCAACTCCTTCTATGGCTACACCTTC. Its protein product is CASSSTGADSNSFYGYTF.

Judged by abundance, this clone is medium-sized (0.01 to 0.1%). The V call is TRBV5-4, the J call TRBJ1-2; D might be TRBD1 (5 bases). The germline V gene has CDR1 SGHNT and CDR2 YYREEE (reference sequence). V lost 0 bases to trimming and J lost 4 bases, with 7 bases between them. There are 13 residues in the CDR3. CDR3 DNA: TGTGCCAGCAGCTTGGGGGGCACCTATGGCTACACCTTC. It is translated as CASSLGGTYGYTF.

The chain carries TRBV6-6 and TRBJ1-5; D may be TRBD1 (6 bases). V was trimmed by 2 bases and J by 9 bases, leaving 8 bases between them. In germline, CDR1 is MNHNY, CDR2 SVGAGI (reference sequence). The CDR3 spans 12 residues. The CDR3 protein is CASSYRGGPQHF. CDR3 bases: TGTGCCAGCAGTTACAGGGGGGGGCCCCAGCATTTT.

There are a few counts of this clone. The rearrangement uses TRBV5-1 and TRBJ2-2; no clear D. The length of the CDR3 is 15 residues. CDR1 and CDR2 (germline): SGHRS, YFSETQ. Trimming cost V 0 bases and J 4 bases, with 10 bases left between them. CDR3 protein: CASSLEARSTGELFF. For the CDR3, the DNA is TGCGCCAGCAGCTTGGAAGCCCGAAGCACCGGGGAGCTGTTTTTT.

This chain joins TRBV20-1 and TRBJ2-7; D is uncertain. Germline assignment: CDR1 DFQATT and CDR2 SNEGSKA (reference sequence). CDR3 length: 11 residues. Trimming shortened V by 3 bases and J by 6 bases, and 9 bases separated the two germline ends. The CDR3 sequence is CSASQPGEQYF. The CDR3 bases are TGCAGTGCTAGCCAACCAGGCGAGCAGTACTTC.